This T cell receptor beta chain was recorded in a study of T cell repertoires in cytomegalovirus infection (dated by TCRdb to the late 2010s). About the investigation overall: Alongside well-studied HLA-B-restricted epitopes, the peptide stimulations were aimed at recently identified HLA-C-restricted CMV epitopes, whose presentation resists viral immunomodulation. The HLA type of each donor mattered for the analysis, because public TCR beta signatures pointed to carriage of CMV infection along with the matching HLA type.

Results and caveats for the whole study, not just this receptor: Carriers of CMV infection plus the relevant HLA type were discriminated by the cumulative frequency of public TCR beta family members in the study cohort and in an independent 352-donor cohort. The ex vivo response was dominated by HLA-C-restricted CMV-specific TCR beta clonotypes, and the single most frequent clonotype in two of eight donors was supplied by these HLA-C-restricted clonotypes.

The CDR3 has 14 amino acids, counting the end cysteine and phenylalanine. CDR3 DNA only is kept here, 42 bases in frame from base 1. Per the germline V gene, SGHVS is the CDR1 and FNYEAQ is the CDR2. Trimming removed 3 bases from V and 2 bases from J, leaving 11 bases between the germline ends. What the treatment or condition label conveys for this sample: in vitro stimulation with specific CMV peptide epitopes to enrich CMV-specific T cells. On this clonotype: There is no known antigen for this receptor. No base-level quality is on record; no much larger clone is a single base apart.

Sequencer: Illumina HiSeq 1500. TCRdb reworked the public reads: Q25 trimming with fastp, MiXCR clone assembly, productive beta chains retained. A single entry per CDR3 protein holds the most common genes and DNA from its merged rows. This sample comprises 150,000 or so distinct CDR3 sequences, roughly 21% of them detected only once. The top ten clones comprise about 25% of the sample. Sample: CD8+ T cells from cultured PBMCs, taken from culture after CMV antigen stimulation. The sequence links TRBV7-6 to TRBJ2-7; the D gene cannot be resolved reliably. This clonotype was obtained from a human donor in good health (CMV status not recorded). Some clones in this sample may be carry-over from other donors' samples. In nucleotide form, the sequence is TGTGCCAGCAGCTTCACCTCCCGGCCCTACGAGCAGTACTTC. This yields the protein CASSFTSRPYEQYF.